A selection of T cell receptor beta chains follows, all from one sample in a study of blood T cell repertoires in COVID-19. Repertoires were generated with immunoSEQ multiplex PCR, while TCRdb's copy carries only in-frame clones and drops some. The sample holds tens of thousands of clones, around 88% seen once. Sequenced sample: peripheral blood. The receptors were gathered from a woman aged 70-85 years with acute or convalescent COVID-19. The CDR3 runs from the conserved cysteine through the conserved F or W. A D gene is named only where the DNA matches it firmly. For some rows the clone size is stated as once, few or many, or as a class when expanded; others skip it.

v_gene	abundance	j_gene	d_gene	CDR3aa	CDR3nt
TRBV6-4	.	TRBJ1-2	TRBD1	CASSGPRSGTGGGGYTF	TGTGCCAGCAGTGGACCAAGATCCGGGACAGGGGGCGGTGGCTACACCTTC
TRBV7-9	.	TRBJ1-3	.	CASSLFQELSSGNTIYF	TGTGCCAGCAGTCTCTTTCAGGAACTTAGCTCTGGAAACACCATATATTTT
TRBV19	once	TRBJ1-2	TRBD1	CASSTRGLAEGYTF	TGTGCCAGTAGTACAAGGGGGCTGGCGGAAGGCTACACCTTC
TRBV19	.	TRBJ1-5	.	CASSDRWYQPQHF	TGTGCCAGTAGCGACAGGTGGTATCAGCCCCAGCATTTT
TRBV6-5	.	TRBJ2-7	TRBD1	CASRDRGRTYEQYF	TGTGCCAGCAGAGACAGGGGCCGAACCTACGAGCAGTACTTC
TRBV11-2	.	TRBJ1-2	.	CASSTWTSYGYTF	TGTGCCAGCAGTACCTGGACAAGCTATGGCTACACCTTC
TRBV2	.	TRBJ1-5	.	CASSTKDRHQPQHF	TGTGCCAGCAGTACAAAGGACAGACACCAGCCCCAGCATTTT
TRBV19	.	TRBJ2-7	TRBD1	CASSRQGTADEQYF	TGTGCCAGTAGTAGACAGGGTACTGCGGACGAGCAGTACTTC
TRBV7-9	few	TRBJ1-1	.	CASSLAGALTEAFF	TGTGCCAGCAGCTTAGCAGGGGCACTTACTGAAGCTTTCTTT
TRBV5-1	.	TRBJ2-1	TRBD1	CASSPSQGAGNEQFF	TGCGCCAGCAGCCCCTCCCAGGGGGCCGGCAATGAGCAGTTCTTC
TRBV5-4	.	TRBJ2-5	.	CASSLKDSKETQYF	TGTGCCAGCAGCTTGAAGGACAGCAAAGAGACCCAGTACTTC
TRBV2	.	TRBJ1-2	.	CASSREGDGSYTF	TGTGCCAGCAGCCGGGAGGGAGATGGGAGCTACACCTTC
TRBV12-3/TRBV12-4	.	TRBJ2-1	TRBD1	CASSRDRWNEQFF	TGTGCCAGCAGTCGGGACAGGTGGAATGAGCAGTTCTTC
TRBV29-1	.	TRBJ2-1	TRBD2	CSVEGSGLYNEQFF	TGCAGCGTTGAAGGGTCGGGACTATACAATGAGCAGTTCTTC